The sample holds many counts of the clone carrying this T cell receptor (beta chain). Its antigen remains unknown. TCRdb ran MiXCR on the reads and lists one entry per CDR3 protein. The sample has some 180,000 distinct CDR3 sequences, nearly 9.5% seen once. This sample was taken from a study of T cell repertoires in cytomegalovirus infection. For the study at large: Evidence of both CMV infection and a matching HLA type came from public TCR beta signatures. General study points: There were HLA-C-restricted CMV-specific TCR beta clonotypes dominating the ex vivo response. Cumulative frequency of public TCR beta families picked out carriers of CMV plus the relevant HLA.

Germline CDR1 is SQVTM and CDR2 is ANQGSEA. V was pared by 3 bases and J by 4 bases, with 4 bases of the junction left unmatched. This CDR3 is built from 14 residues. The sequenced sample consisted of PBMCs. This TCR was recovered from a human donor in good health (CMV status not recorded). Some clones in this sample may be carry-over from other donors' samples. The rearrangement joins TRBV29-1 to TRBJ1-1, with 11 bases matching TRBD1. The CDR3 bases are TGCAGCGTTGAGGCCGGGACAGGGGGCACTGAAGCTTTCTTT. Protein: CSVEAGTGGTEAFF. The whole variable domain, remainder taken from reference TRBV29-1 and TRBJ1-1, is SAVISQKPSRDICQRGTSLTIQCQVDSQVTMMFWYRQQPGQSLTLIATANQGSEATYESGFVIDKFPISRPNLTFSTLTVSNMSPEDSSIYLCSVEAGTGGTEAFFGQGTRLTVV.